This TCR beta chain is drawn from a study of cytomegalovirus exposure and HLA in healthy donors. The PCR ran on 60 Vbeta and 13 Jbeta primers. The data were produced by immunoSEQ multiplex PCR, yet TCRdb's version contains in-frame clones alone and is incomplete. Seen here are approximately 150,000 clones, around 80% observed once, and the top ten hold roughly 3.1%. Trimming left V 0 bases short and J 8 bases short, with 8 bases between. The CDR3 length is 13 residues. Germline CDR1 KGHSH, CDR2 LQKENI. This chain uses TRBV18 with TRBJ2-1; D unresolved. The receptor's source is a man aged 18 to 35 in good health and CMV-seropositive. The sequencing sample was made of PBMCs. The CDR3 DNA sequence: TGTGCCAGCTCACCACCGTCGGAGCATGAGCAGTTCTTC. Translated: CASSPPSEHEQFF. Full variable domain (remainder filled in from reference TRBV18 and TRBJ2-1): NAGVMQNPRHLVRRRGQEARLRCSPMKGHSHVYWYRQLPEEGLKFMVYLQKENIIDESGMPKERFSAEFPKEGPSILRIQQVVRGDSAAYFCASSPPSEHEQFFGPGTRLTVL.